A single sample gave rise to the 3 T cell receptor beta chains below, sequenced in a study of early T cells in non-severe SARS-CoV-2 infection. TCRdb analysed the 5' RACE reads with MiXCR anew, one entry per CDR3 protein. In the table there are 85,000 to 100,000 distinct CDR3 sequences, roughly 15% of which are singletons. Material for sequencing was whole blood. The source of these receptors is an adult who was a healthcare worker with PCR-confirmed SARS-CoV-2 infection or an uninfected control (not recorded which).

The rearrangement links TRBV28 to TRBJ1-4; 9 positions match TRBD1. J gave up 8 bases and V 6 bases, and 7 bases lay outside the gene matches. The CDR3 spans 14 residues. Germline CDR1 and CDR2: MDHEN and SYDVKM. Here the CDR3 reads CASREQGAREKLFF. CDR3 sequence (DNA): TGTGCCAGCAGAGAACAGGGGGCAAGGGAAAAACTGTTTTTT.

This clonotype was found many times. The rearrangement joins TRBV24-1 to TRBJ1-2; no clear D gene. The CDR3 length is 12 residues. Germline V lookup: CDR1 KGHDR, CDR2 SFDVKD. The V and J ends lost 5 bases and 8 bases respectively, with 11 bases between them. The CDR3: CATSGRNGGYTF. CDR3 in DNA: TGTGCCACCAGTGGAAGGAATGGGGGCTACACCTTC.

This clonotype was detected ten times or more. DNA of the CDR3: TGTGCCAGCAGCTTAGGGCATAACGAGCAGTACTTC. Translation: CASSLGHNEQYF. The V call is TRBV7-2, the J call TRBJ2-7; D gene ambiguous. CDR3 length: 12 residues. Germline-derived CDR1 and CDR2 are SGHTA and FQGNSA. Deletions cut 1 base from V and 5 bases from J, with 6 bases between.